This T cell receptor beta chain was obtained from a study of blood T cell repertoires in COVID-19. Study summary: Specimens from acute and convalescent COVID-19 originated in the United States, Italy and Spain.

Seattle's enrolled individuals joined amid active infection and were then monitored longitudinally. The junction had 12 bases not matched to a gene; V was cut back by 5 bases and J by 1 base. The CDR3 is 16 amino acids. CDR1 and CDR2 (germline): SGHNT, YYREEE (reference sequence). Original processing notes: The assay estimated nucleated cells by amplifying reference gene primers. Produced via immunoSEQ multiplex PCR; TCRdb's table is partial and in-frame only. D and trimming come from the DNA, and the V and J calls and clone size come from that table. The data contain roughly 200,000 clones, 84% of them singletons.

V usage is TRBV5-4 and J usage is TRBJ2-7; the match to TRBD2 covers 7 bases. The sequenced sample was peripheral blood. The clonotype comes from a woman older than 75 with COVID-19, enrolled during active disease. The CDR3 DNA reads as TGTGCCAGCAGTCCCGGGGGAGCGGGGCCGTCCTACGAGCAGTACTTC. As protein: CASSPGGAGPSYEQYF.